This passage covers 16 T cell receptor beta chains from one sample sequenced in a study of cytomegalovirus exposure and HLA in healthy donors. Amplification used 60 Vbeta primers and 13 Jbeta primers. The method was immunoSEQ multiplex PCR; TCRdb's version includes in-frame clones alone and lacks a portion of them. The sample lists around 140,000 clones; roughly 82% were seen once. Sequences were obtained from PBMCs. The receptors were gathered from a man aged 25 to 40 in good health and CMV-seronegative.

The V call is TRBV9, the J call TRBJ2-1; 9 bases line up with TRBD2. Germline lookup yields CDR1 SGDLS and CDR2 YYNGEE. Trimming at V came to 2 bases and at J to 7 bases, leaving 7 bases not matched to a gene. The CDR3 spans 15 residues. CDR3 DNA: TGTGCCAGCAGCGTTGGCGGGGGGGCGGTGAATGAGCAGTTCTTC. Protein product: CASSVGGGAVNEQFF.

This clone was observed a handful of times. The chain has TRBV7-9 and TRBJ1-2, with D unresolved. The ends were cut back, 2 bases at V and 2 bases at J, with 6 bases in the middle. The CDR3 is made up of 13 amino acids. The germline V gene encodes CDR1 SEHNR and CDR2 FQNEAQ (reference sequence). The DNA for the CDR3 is TGTGCCAGCAGCTTAAACTCCAACTATGGCTACACCTTC. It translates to CASSLNSNYGYTF.

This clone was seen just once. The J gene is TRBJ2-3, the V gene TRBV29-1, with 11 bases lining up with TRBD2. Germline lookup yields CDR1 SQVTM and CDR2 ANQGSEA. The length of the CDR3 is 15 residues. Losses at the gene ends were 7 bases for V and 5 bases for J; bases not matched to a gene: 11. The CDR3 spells CSALESSGRVDTQYF. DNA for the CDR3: TGCAGCGCCCTCGAGAGTAGCGGGAGGGTAGATACGCAGTATTTT.

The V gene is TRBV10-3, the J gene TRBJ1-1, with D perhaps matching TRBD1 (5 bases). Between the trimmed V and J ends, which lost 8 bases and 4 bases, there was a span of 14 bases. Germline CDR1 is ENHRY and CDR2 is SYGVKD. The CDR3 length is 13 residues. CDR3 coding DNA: TGTGCCATCGCGGGGGGAAGAGGCACTGAAGCTTTCTTT. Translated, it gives CAIAGGRGTEAFF.

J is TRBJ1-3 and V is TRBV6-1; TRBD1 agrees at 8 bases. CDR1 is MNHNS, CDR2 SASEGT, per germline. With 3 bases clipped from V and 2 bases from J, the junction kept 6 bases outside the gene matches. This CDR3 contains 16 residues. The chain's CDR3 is CASSDRQDRAGNTIYF. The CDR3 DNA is TGTGCCAGCAGTGACCGGCAGGACAGGGCTGGAAACACCATATATTTT.

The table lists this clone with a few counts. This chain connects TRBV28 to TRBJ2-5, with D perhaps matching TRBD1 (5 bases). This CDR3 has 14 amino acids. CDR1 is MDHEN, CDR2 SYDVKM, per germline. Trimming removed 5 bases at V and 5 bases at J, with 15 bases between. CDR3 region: CASSTRLGQETQYF. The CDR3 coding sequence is TGTGCCAGCAGTACCCGTTTGGGGCAGGAGACCCAGTACTTC.

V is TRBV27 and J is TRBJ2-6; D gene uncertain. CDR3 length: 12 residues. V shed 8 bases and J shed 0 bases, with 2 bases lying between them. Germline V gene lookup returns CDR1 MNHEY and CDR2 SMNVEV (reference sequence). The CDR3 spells CASLSGANVLTF. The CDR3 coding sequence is TGTGCCAGCCTCTCTGGGGCCAACGTCCTGACTTTC.

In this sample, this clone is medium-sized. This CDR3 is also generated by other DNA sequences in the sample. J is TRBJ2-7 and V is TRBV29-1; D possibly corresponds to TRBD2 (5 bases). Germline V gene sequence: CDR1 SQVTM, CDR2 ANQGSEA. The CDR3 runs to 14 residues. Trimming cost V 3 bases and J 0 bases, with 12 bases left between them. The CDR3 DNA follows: TGCAGCGTTGATGGCGGAGGAAGCTCCTACGAGCAGTACTTC. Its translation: CSVDGGGSSYEQYF.

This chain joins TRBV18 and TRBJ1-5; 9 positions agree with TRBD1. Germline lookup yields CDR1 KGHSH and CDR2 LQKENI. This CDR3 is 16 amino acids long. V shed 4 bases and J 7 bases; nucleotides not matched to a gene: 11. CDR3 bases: TGTGCCAGCTCACACACGGGGACAGGGAGGCTCCAGCCCCAGCATTTT. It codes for CASSHTGTGRLQPQHF.

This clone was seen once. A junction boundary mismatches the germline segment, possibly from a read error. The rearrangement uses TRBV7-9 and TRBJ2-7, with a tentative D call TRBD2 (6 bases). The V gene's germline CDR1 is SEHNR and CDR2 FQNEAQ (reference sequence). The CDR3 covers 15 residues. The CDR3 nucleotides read TGTTCCAGCGCTTCGTCTATGGGGACTGTTTACGAGCAGTACTTC. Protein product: CSSASSMGTVYEQYF.

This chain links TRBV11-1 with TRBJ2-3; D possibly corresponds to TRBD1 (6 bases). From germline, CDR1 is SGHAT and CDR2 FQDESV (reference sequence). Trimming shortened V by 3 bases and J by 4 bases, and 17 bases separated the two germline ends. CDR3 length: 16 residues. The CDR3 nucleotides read TGTGCCAGCAGCTTTACCGATTCAGGGGACGCAGATACGCAGTATTTT. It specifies CASSFTDSGDADTQYF.

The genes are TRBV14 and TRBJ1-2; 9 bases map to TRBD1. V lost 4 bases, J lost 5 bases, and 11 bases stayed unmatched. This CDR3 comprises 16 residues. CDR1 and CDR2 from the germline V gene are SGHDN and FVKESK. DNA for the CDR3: TGTGCCAGCAGCCCAGGGACAGGGTTCCCACGGTATGGCTACACCTTC. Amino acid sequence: CASSPGTGFPRYGYTF.

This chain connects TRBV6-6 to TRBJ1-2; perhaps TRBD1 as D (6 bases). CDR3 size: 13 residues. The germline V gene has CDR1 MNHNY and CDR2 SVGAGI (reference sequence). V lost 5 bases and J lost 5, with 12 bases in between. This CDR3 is CASSQGQGYGYTF. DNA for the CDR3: TGTGCCAGCAGTCAAGGTCAGGGGTATGGCTACACCTTC.

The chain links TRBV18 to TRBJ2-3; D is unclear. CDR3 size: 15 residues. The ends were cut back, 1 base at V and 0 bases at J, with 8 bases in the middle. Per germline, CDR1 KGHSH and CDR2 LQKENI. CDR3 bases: TGTGCCAGCTCACCACTAGGCGGAAGCACAGATACGCAGTATTTT. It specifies CASSPLGGSTDTQYF. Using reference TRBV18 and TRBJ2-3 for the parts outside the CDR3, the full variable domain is NAGVMQNPRHLVRRRGQEARLRCSPMKGHSHVYWYRQLPEEGLKFMVYLQKENIIDESGMPKERFSAEFPKEGPSILRIQQVVRGDSAAYFCASSPLGGSTDTQYFGPGTRLTVL.

The CDR3 DNA sequence: TGTGCCAGCAGCCCACCTGGCGCGGGGGGCTACGAGCAGTACTTC. It specifies CASSPPGAGGYEQYF. The chain links TRBV7-9 to TRBJ2-7, with 8 positions matching TRBD2. The germline CDR1 and CDR2 sequences are SEHNR and FQNEAQ (reference sequence). CDR3 length: 15 residues. V gave up 5 bases and J gave up 3 bases; unmatched junction bases: 9. Full variable domain (remainder filled in from reference TRBV7-9 and TRBJ2-7): DTGVSQNPRHKITKRGQNVTFRCDPISEHNRLYWYRQTLGQGPEFLTYFQNEAQLEKSRLLSDRFSAERPKGSFSTLEIQRTEQGDSAMYLCASSPPGAGGYEQYFGPGTRLTVT.

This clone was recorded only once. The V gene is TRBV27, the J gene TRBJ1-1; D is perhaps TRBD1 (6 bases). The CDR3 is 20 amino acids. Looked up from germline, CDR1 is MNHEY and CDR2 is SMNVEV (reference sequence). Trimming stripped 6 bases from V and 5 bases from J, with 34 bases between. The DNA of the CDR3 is TGTGCCAGCAGCGATTATCGCGGTGGGGGCCGCGTGGGGCTCGGTACTGAAGCTTTCTTT. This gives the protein CASSDYRGGGRVGLGTEAFF.